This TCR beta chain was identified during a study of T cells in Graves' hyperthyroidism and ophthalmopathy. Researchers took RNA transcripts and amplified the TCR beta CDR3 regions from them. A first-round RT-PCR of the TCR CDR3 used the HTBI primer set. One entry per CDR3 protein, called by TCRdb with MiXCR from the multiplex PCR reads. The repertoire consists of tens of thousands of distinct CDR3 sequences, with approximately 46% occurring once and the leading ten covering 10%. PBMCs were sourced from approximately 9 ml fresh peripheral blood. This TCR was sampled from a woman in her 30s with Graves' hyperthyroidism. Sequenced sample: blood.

The CDR3 bases are TGTGCCAGCTCACCACCGGGACAGGGGCAAGATGGCTACACCTTC. Amino acid sequence: CASSPPGQGQDGYTF. The chain recombines TRBV18 with TRBJ1-2; 10 bases match TRBD1. Trimming removed 0 bases from V and 6 bases from J; junction bases left unmatched: 4. This CDR3 has 15 residues. Per germline, CDR1 KGHSH and CDR2 LQKENI.